The text below deals with one T cell receptor (beta chain). Its antigen is not identified. The entry originates in a study of identifying expanded T cells in peripheral blood. Overall study results and limits: Variance in clone template counts between roughly 2-week samples significantly increased with total template count across all healthy donors.

TCRdb's table, derived via immunoSEQ multiplex PCR, lists solely in-frame clones and lacks some. The sample lists about 90,000 clones; 80% to 90% were seen once. The clonotype was recovered from a person aged 18 to 75 in good health. Material: blood.

CDR3 protein: CASRLGLNTGELFF. In DNA, the CDR3 is TGTGCCAGCAGACTCGGGCTTAACACCGGGGAGCTGTTTTTT. The chain employs TRBV7-2 and TRBJ2-2; D gene unclear. The CDR3 spans 14 residues. CDR1 is SGHTA and CDR2 is FQGNSA in the germline V gene. The V and J ends lost 6 bases and 2 bases respectively, with 10 bases between them.